The clone carrying this T cell receptor beta chain occurred once. RNA transcripts provided the source from which TCR beta CDR3 regions were amplified. The HTBI primer set served for first-round RT-PCR of the TCR CDR3. From the multiplex PCR reads, TCRdb called clonotypes with MiXCR, one entry per CDR3 protein. This sample yields hundreds of thousands of distinct CDR3 sequences, of which around a sixth are seen a single time; over 12% belongs to the top ten. CDR3 length: 14 residues. The germline V gene has CDR1 SEHNR and CDR2 FQNEAQ (reference sequence). V was cut by 3 bases and J by 4 bases, with 12 bases left in between. This record belongs to a study of T cells in Graves' hyperthyroidism and ophthalmopathy. Stable Graves' hyperthyroidism meant no ophthalmopathy progression within 18 months.

The V and J genes are TRBV7-9 and TRBJ1-1; D is unclear. The sequencing sample was made of blood. The TCR comes from a woman younger than 30 with Graves' hyperthyroidism. CDR3: CASSFKIEGTEAFF. CDR3 nucleotide sequence: TGTGCCAGCAGCTTTAAGATAGAGGGCACTGAAGCTTTCTTT.